This TCR beta chain was found in a study of shared clonotypes between healthy human individuals. Study-level points and caveats: Sampling covered blood only; tissue repertoires likely differ. An effect of sequencing depth on clonotype sharing among donors was expected.

Evenly divided among several immunoSEQ plates was the genomic DNA of each subset. Method: immunoSEQ multiplex PCR; TCRdb's copy keeps in-frame clones and lacks some. The data hold about 600,000 clones, with about 96% observed a single time. V gave up 2 bases and J gave up 1 base, with 11 bases separating them. This CDR3 region has 16 residues. Germline CDR1 is SGHAT and CDR2 is FQNNGV. A CD45RA+ naive subset and a CD45RA-negative memory subset were split from CD4+ cells. Of note for this clone: Antigen: not known.

The receptor comes from a woman aged 30 to 39 in good health. The material sequenced was naive CD4+ T cells sorted from blood. Subset denoted: CD45RA+ positively selected. The J gene is TRBJ2-2, the V gene TRBV11-2, with D unclear. CDR3 DNA: TGTGCCAGCAGCTTAATGGCTCCAGGGAACACCGGGGAGCTGTTTTTT. It specifies CASSLMAPGNTGELFF.